This T cell receptor beta chain stems from a study of T cell responses to AZD1222 COVID-19 vaccine. About this clone: The antigen is not known.

Study-level points and caveats: Nearly half of spike-specific TCRs reportedly target unmutated variant regions. When two AZD1222 doses had been given, Spike-specific TCR breadth and depth rose. At study baseline, merely six AZD1222 recipients were seropositive.

Between the trimmed V and J ends, which lost 4 bases and 3 bases, there was a span of 10 bases. This CDR3 contains 13 residues. The germline V gene has CDR1 SGHRS and CDR2 YFSETQ. The data were produced by immunoSEQ multiplex PCR, yet TCRdb's version contains in-frame clones alone and is incomplete. The table has nearly 90,000 clones, 80% to 90% seen once. The TCR was taken from an adult in good health. The chain combines TRBV5-1 with TRBJ1-1, with a weak D call TRBD1 (5 bases). Sequenced material: peripheral blood, taken on day 0 of MenACWY control vaccination. This CDR3 is CASSQEGYTEAFF. CDR3 nucleotide sequence: TGCGCCAGCAGCCAGGAGGGGTACACTGAAGCTTTCTTT.